This T cell receptor (beta chain) appears in the sequencing data of a study of shared clonotypes between healthy human individuals. Study-level points and caveats: The sole specimen, blood, was sampled, and tissue repertoires likely differ.

Worth noting for this clone: Its antigen is still unknown.

Germline V gene sequence: CDR1 ENHRY, CDR2 SYGVKD. Trimming stripped 4 bases from V and 4 bases from J, with 22 bases between. CDR3 length: 17 amino acids. The genomic DNA of each subset was split evenly across several immunoSEQ plates. The method was immunoSEQ multiplex PCR; TCRdb's version includes in-frame clones alone and lacks a portion of them. Here the sample spans around 2.1 million clones, approximately 94% being singletons. Cells designated naive CD8 were CD45RO-negative and were positively selected for CCR7, with terminally differentiated effector memory CD45RA+ cells excluded. The chain has TRBV10-3 and TRBJ2-5; TRBD1 might be the D (8 bases). The source of this sequence is a man aged 18 to 29 in good health. Some clones in this sample may be carry-over from other donors' samples. Specimen: naive CD8+ T cells from PBMCs. The CDR3 DNA follows: TGTGCCATCAGTGGGGGAGGGGTTGACAGGGGAGGAGAGACCCAGTACTTC. Translation gives CAISGGGVDRGGETQYF.